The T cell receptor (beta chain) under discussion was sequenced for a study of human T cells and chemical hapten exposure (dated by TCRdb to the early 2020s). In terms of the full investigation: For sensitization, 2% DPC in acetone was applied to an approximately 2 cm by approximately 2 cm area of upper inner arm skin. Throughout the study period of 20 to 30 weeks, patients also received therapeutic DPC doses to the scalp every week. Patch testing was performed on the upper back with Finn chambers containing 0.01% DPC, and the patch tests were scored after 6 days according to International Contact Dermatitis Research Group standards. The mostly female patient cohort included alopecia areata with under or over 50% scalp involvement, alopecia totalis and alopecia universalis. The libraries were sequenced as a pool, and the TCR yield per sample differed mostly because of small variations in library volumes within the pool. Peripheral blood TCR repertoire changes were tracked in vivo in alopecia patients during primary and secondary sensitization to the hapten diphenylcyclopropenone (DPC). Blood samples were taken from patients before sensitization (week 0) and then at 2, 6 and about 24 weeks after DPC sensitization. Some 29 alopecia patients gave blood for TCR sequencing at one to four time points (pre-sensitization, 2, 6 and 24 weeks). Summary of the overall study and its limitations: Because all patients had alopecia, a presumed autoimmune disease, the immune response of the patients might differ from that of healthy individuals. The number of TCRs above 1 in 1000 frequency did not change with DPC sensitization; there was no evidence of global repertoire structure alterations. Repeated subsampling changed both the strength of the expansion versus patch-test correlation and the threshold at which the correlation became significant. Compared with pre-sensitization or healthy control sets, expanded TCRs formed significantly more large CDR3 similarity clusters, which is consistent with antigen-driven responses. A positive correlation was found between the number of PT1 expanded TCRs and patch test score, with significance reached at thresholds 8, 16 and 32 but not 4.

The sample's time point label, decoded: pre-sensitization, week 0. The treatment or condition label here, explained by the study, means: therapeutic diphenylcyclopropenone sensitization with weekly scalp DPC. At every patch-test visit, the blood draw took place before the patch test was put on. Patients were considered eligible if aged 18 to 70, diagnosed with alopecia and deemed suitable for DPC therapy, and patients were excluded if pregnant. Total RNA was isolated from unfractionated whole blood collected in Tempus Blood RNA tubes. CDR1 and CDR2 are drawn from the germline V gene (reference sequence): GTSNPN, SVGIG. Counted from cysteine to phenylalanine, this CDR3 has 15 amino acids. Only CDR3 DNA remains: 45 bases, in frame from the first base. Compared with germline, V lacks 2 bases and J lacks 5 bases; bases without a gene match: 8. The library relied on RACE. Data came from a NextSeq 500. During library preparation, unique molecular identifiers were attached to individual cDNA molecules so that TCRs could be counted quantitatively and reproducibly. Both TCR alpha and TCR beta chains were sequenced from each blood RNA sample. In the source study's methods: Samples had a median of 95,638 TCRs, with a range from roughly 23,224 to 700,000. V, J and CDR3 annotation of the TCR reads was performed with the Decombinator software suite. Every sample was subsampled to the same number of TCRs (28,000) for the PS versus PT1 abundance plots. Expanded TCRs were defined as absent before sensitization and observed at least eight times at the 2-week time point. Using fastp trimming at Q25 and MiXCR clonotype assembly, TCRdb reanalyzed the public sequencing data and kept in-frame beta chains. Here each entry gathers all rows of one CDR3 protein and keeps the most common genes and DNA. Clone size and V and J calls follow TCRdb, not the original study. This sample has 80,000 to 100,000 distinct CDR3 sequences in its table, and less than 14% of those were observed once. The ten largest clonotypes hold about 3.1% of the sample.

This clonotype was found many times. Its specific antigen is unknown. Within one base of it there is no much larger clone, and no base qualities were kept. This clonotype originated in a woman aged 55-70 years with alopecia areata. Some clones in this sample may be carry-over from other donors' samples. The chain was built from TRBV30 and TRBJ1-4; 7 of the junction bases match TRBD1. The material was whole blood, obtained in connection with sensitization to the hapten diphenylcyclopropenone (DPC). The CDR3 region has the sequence CAWSTRTGGNEKLFF. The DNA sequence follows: TGTGCCTGGAGTACTAGGACAGGCGGAAATGAAAAACTGTTTTTT.